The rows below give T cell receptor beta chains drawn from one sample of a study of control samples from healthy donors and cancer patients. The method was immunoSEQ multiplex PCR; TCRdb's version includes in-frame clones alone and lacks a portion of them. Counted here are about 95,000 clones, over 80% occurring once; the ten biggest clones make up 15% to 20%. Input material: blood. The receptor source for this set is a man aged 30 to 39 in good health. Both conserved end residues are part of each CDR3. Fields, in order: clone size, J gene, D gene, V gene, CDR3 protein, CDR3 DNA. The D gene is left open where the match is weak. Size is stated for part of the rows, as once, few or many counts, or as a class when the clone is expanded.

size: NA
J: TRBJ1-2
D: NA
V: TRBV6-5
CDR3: CASSYSKGIEVGYTF
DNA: TGTGCCAGCAGTTACTCGAAGGGTATTGAGGTTGGCTACACCTTC

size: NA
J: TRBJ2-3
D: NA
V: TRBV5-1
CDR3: CASSLGAWGGVNPDTQYF
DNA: TGCGCCAGCAGCTTGGGGGCTTGGGGGGGCGTTAATCCAGATACGCAGTATTTT

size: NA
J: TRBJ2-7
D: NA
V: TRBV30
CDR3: CAWSPGTTEQYF
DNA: TGTGCCTGGAGTCCTGGGACAACCGAGCAGTACTTC

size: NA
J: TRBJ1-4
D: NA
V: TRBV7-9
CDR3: CASSAYRDPNEKLFF
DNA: TGTGCCAGCAGCGCGTACCGGGACCCCAATGAAAAACTGTTTTTT

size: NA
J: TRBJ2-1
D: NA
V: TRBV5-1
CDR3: CASSLGRTANNEQFF
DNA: TGCGCCAGCAGCTTGGGCCGGACAGCGAACAATGAGCAGTTCTTC

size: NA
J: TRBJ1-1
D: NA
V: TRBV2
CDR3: CASSERGYSEAFF
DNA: TGTGCCAGCAGTGAAAGAGGGTACAGTGAAGCTTTCTTT

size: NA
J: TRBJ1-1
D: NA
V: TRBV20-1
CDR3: CSARVVEAFF
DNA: TGCAGTGCCAGAGTTGTTGAAGCTTTCTTT

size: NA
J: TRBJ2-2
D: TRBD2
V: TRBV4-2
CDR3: CASSQDEGSGVTGELFF
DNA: TGTGCCAGCAGCCAAGATGAAGGGAGCGGGGTCACCGGGGAGCTGTTTTTT

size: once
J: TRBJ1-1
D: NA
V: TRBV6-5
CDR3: CASSSYRPQGNTEAFF
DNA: TGTGCCAGCAGTTCATACCGACCACAGGGGAACACTGAAGCTTTCTTT

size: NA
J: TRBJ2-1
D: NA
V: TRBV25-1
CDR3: CASSDGQKYNEQFF
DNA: TGTGCCAGCAGTGATGGGCAGAAATACAATGAGCAGTTCTTC

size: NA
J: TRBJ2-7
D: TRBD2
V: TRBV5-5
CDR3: CASSPRTSGGSHEQYF
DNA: TGTGCCAGCAGCCCAAGGACTAGCGGGGGGTCCCACGAGCAGTACTTC

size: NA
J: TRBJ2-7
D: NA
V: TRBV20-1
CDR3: CSARSGYEQYF
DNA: TGCAGTGCTAGATCTGGGTACGAGCAGTACTTC

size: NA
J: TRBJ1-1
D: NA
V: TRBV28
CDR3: CASSLGGLNTEAFF
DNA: TGTGCCAGCAGTCTGGGGGGTTTGAACACTGAAGCTTTCTTT

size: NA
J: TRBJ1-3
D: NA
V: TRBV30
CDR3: CAWSLEGNTIYF
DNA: TGTGCCTGGAGTTTGGAGGGAAACACCATATATTTT

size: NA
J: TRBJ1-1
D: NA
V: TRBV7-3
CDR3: CASSLYRRNTEAFF
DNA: TGTGCCAGCAGCTTATACAGAAGGAACACTGAAGCTTTCTTT

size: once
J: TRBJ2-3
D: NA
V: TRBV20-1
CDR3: CSARTGDTQYF
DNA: TGCAGTGCTAGGACCGGAGATACGCAGTATTTT

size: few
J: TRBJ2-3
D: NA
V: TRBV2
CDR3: CASGGGKDYTDTQYF
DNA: TGTGCCAGCGGGGGCGGTAAGGACTACACAGATACGCAGTATTTT

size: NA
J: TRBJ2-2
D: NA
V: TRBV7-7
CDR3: CASSQESVGELFF
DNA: TGTGCCAGCAGCCAGGAGAGCGTCGGGGAGCTGTTTTTT

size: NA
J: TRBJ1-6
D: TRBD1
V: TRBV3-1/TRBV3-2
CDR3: CASSPVRGKDSPLHF
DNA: TGTGCCAGCAGCCCAGTCAGGGGGAAGGACTCACCCCTCCACTTT

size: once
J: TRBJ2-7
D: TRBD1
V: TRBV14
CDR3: CASSDRDRQKTSYEQYF
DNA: TGTGCCAGCAGCGACCGGGACAGACAAAAAACCTCCTACGAGCAGTACTTC

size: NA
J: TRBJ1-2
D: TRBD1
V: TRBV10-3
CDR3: CAIRGTGALDGYTF
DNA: TGTGCCATCAGAGGGACAGGGGCCTTGGATGGCTACACCTTC

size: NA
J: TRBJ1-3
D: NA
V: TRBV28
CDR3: CASSLRSGNTIYF
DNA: TGTGCCAGCAGTTTAAGGTCTGGAAACACCATATATTTT

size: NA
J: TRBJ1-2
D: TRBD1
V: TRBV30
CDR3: CAWTLQGQGSYGYTF
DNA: TGTGCCTGGACCCTCCAGGGACAGGGGTCCTATGGCTACACCTTC

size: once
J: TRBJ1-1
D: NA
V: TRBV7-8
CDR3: CASSSNPGHPNTEAFF
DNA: TGTGCCAGCAGCTCCAATCCGGGACATCCTAACACTGAAGCTTTCTTT

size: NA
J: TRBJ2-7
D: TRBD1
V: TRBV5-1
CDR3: CASSRTGDYEQYF
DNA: TGCGCCAGCAGCCGGACAGGGGACTACGAGCAGTACTTC

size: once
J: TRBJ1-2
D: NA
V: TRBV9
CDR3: CASSVEQGYGYTF
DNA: TGTGCCAGCAGCGTAGAACAGGGATACGGCTACACCTTC

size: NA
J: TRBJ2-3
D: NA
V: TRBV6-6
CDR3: CASSYEVAMNTQYF
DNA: TGTGCCAGCAGTTACGAGGTAGCCATGAATACGCAGTATTTT

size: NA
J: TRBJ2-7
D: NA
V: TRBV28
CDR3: CASSSSNEQYF
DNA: TGTGCCAGCAGTTCCAGCAACGAGCAGTACTTC

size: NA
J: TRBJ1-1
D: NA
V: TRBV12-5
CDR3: CASTQNTEAFF
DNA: TGTGCTAGTACTCAGAACACTGAAGCTTTCTTT

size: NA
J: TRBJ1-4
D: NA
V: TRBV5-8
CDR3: CASSLGGATNEKLFF
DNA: TGTGCCAGCAGCTTGGGGGGGGCCACTAATGAAAAACTGTTTTTT

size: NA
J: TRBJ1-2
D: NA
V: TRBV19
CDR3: CASSIAESYGYTF
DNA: TGTGCCAGTAGTATTGCGGAATCCTATGGCTACACCTTC

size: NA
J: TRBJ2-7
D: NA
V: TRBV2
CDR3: CASSLGTQGTYEQYF
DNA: TGTGCCAGCTCTCTCGGGACACAAGGGACCTACGAGCAGTACTTC

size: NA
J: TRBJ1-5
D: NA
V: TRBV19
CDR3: CASNRVGQPQHF
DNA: TGTGCCAGTAACAGGGTGGGGCAGCCCCAGCATTTT

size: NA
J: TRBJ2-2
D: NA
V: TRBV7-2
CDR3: CASSLAQAGTGELFF
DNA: TGTGCCAGCAGCTTAGCGCAGGCCGGCACCGGGGAGCTGTTTTTT

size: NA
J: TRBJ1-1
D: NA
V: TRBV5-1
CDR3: CASSPGHRLMNTEAFF
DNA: TGCGCCAGCAGCCCCGGACACCGCTTAATGAACACTGAAGCTTTCTTT

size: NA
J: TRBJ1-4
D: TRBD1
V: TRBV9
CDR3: CASSTGTGSEKLFF
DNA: TGTGCCAGCAGCACGGGGACAGGGAGCGAAAAACTGTTTTTT

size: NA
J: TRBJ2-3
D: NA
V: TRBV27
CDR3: CASSFSPDTQYF
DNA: TGTGCCAGCAGTTTTTCCCCCGATACGCAGTATTTT

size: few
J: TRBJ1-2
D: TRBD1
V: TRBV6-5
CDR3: CASRQGVYGYTF
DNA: TGTGCCAGCAGACAGGGGGTCTATGGCTACACCTTC

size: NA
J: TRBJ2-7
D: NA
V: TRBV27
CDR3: CASGVAFYEQYF
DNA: TGTGCCAGCGGCGTCGCCTTCTACGAGCAGTACTTC

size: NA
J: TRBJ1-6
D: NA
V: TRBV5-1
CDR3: CASSLGSSSYNSPLHF
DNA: TGCGCCAGCAGCTTGGGTTCCAGCTCCTATAATTCACCCCTCCACTTT

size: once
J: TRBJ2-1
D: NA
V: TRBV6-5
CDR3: CASSYSKDEQFF
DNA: TGTGCCAGCAGTTACTCGAAGGATGAGCAGTTCTTC

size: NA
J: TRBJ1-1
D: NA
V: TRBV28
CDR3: CASSLSGAGWGARAFF
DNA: TGTGCCAGCAGTTTATCAGGGGCGGGTTGGGGAGCTCGGGCTTTCTTT

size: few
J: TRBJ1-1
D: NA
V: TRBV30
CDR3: CAWSVSRQLNTEAFF
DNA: TGTGCCTGGAGTGTAAGTCGACAGTTGAACACTGAAGCTTTCTTT

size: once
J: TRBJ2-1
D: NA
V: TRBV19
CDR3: CASSIAPLVVEQFF
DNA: TGTGCCAGTAGTATAGCTCCGCTAGTTGTTGAGCAGTTCTTC

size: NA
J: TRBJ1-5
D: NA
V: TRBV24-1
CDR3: CATSENRGQPQHF
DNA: TGTGCCACCAGTGAAAACCGGGGCCAGCCCCAGCATTTT

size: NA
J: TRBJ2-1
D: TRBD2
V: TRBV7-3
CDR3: CASSLGRRNGRGGVYNEQFF
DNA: TGTGCCAGCAGCTTGGGCCGCCGAAACGGGCGGGGGGGGGTTTACAATGAGCAGTTCTTC

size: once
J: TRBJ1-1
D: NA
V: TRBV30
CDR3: CAWSGDLRAEAFF
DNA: TGTGCCTGGAGCGGGGATTTACGTGCTGAAGCTTTCTTT

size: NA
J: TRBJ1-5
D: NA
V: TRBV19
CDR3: CASSAYGEGNQPQHF
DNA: TGTGCCAGTAGTGCCTATGGGGAGGGCAATCAGCCCCAGCATTTT

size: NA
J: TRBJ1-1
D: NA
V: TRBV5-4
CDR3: CASEMQGGTEAFF
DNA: TGTGCCAGCGAAATGCAGGGTGGCACTGAAGCTTTCTTT